The 7 T cell receptor beta chains reported below all come from one sample, sequenced in a study of blood T cells in healthy people across ages. Together with a sample-barcoded 5' primer, a J-beta primer mix was included in a second PCR lasting roughly 6 to 12 cycles. From the 5' RACE reads, TCRdb called clonotypes with MiXCR, one entry per CDR3 protein. There are approximately 1,000,000 distinct CDR3 sequences in the sample; under 40% occur only once, and 10% to 15% lies in the top ten. The sequenced material came from blood. The receptors originated from a man younger than 35 in good health.

This clonotype was observed a few times. The rearrangement links TRBV6-5 to TRBJ2-3; TRBD1 matches 7 bases. CDR1 MNHEY and CDR2 SVGAGI come from the germline V gene. Germline trimming cut 5 bases from V and 0 bases from J; bases unmatched to any gene: 8. The CDR3 loop spans 16 amino acids. The CDR3 DNA reads as TGTGCCAGCAGTCCTACCGACAGGGCGAGCACAGATACGCAGTATTTT. Its protein product is CASSPTDRASTDTQYF.

The chain has TRBV7-9 and TRBJ2-3; weak D call: TRBD2 (5 bases). With 1 base removed from V and 4 bases from J, the gap between germline ends came to 15 bases. Per germline, CDR1 SEHNR and CDR2 FQNEAQ (reference sequence). The CDR3 is 16 amino acids. The CDR3 loop is CASSLGAGVLPDTQYF. The CDR3 coding sequence is TGTGCCAGCAGCTTAGGGGCCGGGGTTCTCCCAGATACGCAGTATTTT.

This clonotype was seen more than once but under ten times. The chain links TRBV27 to TRBJ2-7; perhaps TRBD1 as D (6 bases). Germline V gene data show CDR1 as MNHEY and CDR2 as SMNVEV (reference sequence). This CDR3 is 12 amino acids long. V lost 3 bases and J lost 6, with 9 bases in between. CDR3 in amino acids: CASSFQGSEQYF. CDR3 DNA sequence: TGTGCCAGCAGTTTTCAGGGGTCCGAGCAGTACTTC.

The chain links TRBV10-3 to TRBJ2-3; possibly TRBD2 for D (6 bases). In germline, CDR1 is ENHRY, CDR2 SYGVKD. This CDR3 region has 11 residues. V shed 7 bases and J shed 5 bases, with 7 bases lying between them. In DNA, the CDR3 is TGTGCCATCACGGGGGAAGATACGCAGTATTTT. It encodes CAITGEDTQYF.

The chain recombines TRBV12-3 or TRBV12-4 with TRBJ1-2; D uncertain. V was shortened by 3 bases and J by 4 bases, with 12 bases between the two germline ends. This CDR3 region has 14 residues. The CDR3 DNA sequence: TGTGCCAGCAGTTTCGGCAGCGATCTCTATGGCTACACCTTC. It yields the protein CASSFGSDLYGYTF.

This clonotype was counted between two and nine times. This chain connects TRBV7-9 to TRBJ2-2, with TRBD2 as a possible D gene (5 bases). The CDR3 has 15 residues. Trimming took 2 bases from V and 2 from J, leaving 9 bases between them. Germline V CDR1 and CDR2: SEHNR, FQNEAQ (reference sequence). The CDR3 spells CASSLIRGNTGELFF. The CDR3 DNA sequence: TGTGCCAGCAGCTTAATCCGGGGTAACACCGGGGAGCTGTTTTTT.

This clonotype was seen a handful of times. The gene calls are TRBV3-1 and TRBJ1-5, with 10 bases matching TRBD1. The CDR3 runs 15 residues. The junction had 5 bases not matched to a gene; V was cut back by 6 bases and J by 3 bases. CDR1 and CDR2 from the germline V gene are LGHDT and YNNKEL (reference sequence). The CDR3 bases are TGTGCCAGCAGTGGGACAGGGGACTTCAATCAGCCCCAGCATTTT. As protein: CASSGTGDFNQPQHF.